This T cell receptor (beta chain) was obtained from a study of shared clonotypes between healthy human individuals. Germline loops: CDR1 MNHEY, CDR2 SMNVEV (reference sequence). V shed 3 bases and J shed 2 bases, with 10 bases lying between them. The CDR3 spans 14 residues. Donors comprised healthy HIV-negative adults lacking recent acute infections or vaccinations. The repertoire was sequenced with immunoSEQ multiplex PCR; TCRdb's copy has only in-frame clones and lacks some. The sample records about a million clones, 60% to 85% being singletons. The chain recombines TRBV27 with TRBJ1-1; TRBD1 is a possible D gene (5 bases). The receptor's source is a man younger than 35 in good health. Some clones in this sample may be carry-over from other donors' samples. Source material: memory CD4+ T cells from PBMCs. Subset defined: CD45RA-negative fraction. CDR3 sequence reads: CASSLGRKNTEAFF. In nucleotides, the CDR3 is TGTGCCAGCAGTTTGGGACGGAAAAACACTGAAGCTTTCTTT.